Shown below are 13 T cell receptor beta chains from a single sample sequenced in a study of T cells in Graves' hyperthyroidism and ophthalmopathy. The TCR beta CDR3 regions underwent amplification using RNA transcripts as the source. During a first-round RT-PCR of the TCR CDR3, the HTBI primer set was used. TCRdb re-derived calls from the multiplex PCR reads in MiXCR, one entry per CDR3 protein. Of 500,000 to 600,000 distinct CDR3 sequences listed, just under 20% are singletons. The sequenced material came from blood. Receptors were obtained from a man aged 35 to 55 with Graves' ophthalmopathy.

The chain carries TRBV20-1 and TRBJ2-5; 9 bases align to TRBD2. Germline V gives CDR1 DFQATT, CDR2 SNEGSKA (reference sequence). The V segment lost 3 bases and the J segment 5 bases; nucleotides outside the gene matches: 7. CDR3 length: 14 residues. This CDR3 reads CSASSGGPRETQYF. In DNA form, the CDR3 reads TGCAGTGCTAGTAGCGGGGGCCCGCGGGAGACCCAGTACTTC.

The sample holds a few counts of this clonotype. The rearrangement links TRBV6-2 or TRBV6-3 to TRBJ2-1; tentatively, D is TRBD2 (6 bases). V gave up 8 bases and J gave up 9 bases, with 8 bases separating them. Germline V gene lookup returns CDR1 MNHEY and CDR2 SVGEGT. The CDR3 has 10 amino acids. The CDR3 region is CASGGGEQFF. CDR3 sequence (DNA): TGTGCCAGCGGGGGAGGTGAGCAGTTCTTC.

The chain has TRBV20-1 and TRBJ2-7, with TRBD1 matching 10 bases. The CDR3 covers 14 residues. Germline loops: CDR1 DFQATT, CDR2 SNEGSKA (reference sequence). V shed 2 bases, J shed 3 bases, and the junction held 4 bases outside the gene matches. The CDR3 protein is CSARRTGGNYEQYF. The CDR3 DNA reads as TGCAGTGCTAGAAGGACAGGGGGTAACTACGAGCAGTACTTC.

This clonotype was seen repeatedly, ten times or more. The chain is built from TRBV18 and TRBJ2-1, with no clear D. Looked up from germline, CDR1 is KGHSH and CDR2 is LQKENI. Deletions cut 4 bases from V and 4 bases from J, with 8 bases between. The length of the CDR3 is 13 residues. The CDR3 loop reads CASSLDQYNEQFF. In DNA form, the CDR3 reads TGTGCCAGCTCACTGGACCAATACAATGAGCAGTTCTTC.

This clonotype was counted between two and nine times. CDR3 protein: CASSIGSYGYTF. In DNA form, the CDR3 reads TGTGCCAGCAGTATCGGAAGCTATGGCTACACCTTC. The chain uses TRBV2 and TRBJ1-2; D unresolved. The germline V and J ends were trimmed by 5 bases and 4 bases, with 8 bases remaining between them. CDR1 and CDR2 from the germline V gene are SNHLY and FYNNEI. This CDR3 is built from 12 residues.

In nucleotides, the CDR3 is TGTGCCAGCAGTTTTGTGGTTTCTAGCGGGTCGAACTACGAGCAGTACTTC. Amino acids: CASSFVVSSGSNYEQYF. This chain joins TRBV28 and TRBJ2-7; 8 bases fit TRBD2. Per the germline V gene, CDR1 is MDHEN and CDR2 is SYDVKM. J was trimmed by 3 bases and V by 3 bases; bases with no gene match: 13. The CDR3 consists of 17 residues.

This clonotype has more than one count but fewer than ten. The J gene is TRBJ2-1, the V gene TRBV5-1, with 8 nucleotides matching TRBD1. Germline V gene data show CDR1 as SGHRS and CDR2 as YFSETQ. The CDR3 runs 15 residues. The ends lost 0 bases at V and 8 bases at J; junction bases unmatched: 7. The CDR3 DNA reads as TGCGCCAGCAGCTTGGGGGCAGGGGGCAGGGATGAGCAGTTCTTC. It encodes CASSLGAGGRDEQFF.

This clonotype was detected only a few times. V and J are TRBV20-1 and TRBJ2-7; D remains unclear. This CDR3 contains 12 residues. Germline-derived CDR1 and CDR2 are DFQATT and SNEGSKA (reference sequence). The V and J ends lost 2 bases and 0 bases respectively, with 5 bases between them. In DNA, the CDR3 is TGCAGTGCTAGAAGTCTCTCCTACGAGCAGTACTTC. The encoded protein is CSARSLSYEQYF.

This clonotype was picked up a small number of times. The V gene is TRBV7-3, the J gene TRBJ2-2; the D is unclear. This CDR3 region has 14 residues. Trimming took 1 base from V and 5 from J, leaving 8 bases between them. CDR1 is SGHTA and CDR2 is FQGTGA in the germline V gene. For the CDR3, the DNA is TGTGCCAGCAGCTTAAACGTAGATACCGGGGAGCTGTTTTTT. It yields the protein CASSLNVDTGELFF.

This clonotype was seen a handful of times. V is TRBV6-5 and J is TRBJ2-7; possible D gene TRBD1, 5 bases. The germline V gene encodes CDR1 MNHEY and CDR2 SVGAGI. Trimming left V 2 bases short and J 5 bases short, with 10 bases between. The CDR3 is made up of 13 amino acids. The CDR3 bases are TGTGCCAGCAGTTACGTGGCCAGGGACGAGCAGTACTTC. It translates to CASSYVARDEQYF.

This clonotype was seen ten or more times. The rearrangement joins TRBV27 to TRBJ2-1; either TRBD1 or TRBD2 may supply D (5 bases each). CDR3 length equals 13 residues. CDR1 is MNHEY and CDR2 is SMNVEV in the germline V gene (reference sequence). V dropped 6 bases and J dropped 5 bases, with 11 bases sitting between them. CDR3 amino acids: CASRRGANNEQFF. In DNA form, the CDR3 reads TGTGCCAGCAGACGGGGCGCCAACAATGAGCAGTTCTTC.

In its sample, this clonotype was seen a few times. The V call is TRBV5-1, the J call TRBJ2-3; 7 bases are a match to TRBD1. V lost 3 bases, J lost 4 bases, and 5 bases stayed unmatched. Germline CDR1 and CDR2: SGHRS and YFSETQ. The CDR3 is 14 amino acids. The CDR3 DNA is TGCGCCAGCAGCTCTGGACAGGAACCAGATACGCAGTATTTT. The encoded protein is CASSSGQEPDTQYF.

This clonotype was counted at least ten times. The chain has TRBV12-3 or TRBV12-4 and TRBJ2-2, with 8 bases identical to TRBD2. Unmatched junction bases numbered 8, after V lost 5 bases and J lost 6 bases. The CDR3 has 15 amino acids. CDR3 amino acids: CASSLLGGGPGELFF. CDR3 nucleotide sequence: TGTGCCAGCAGTCTCCTAGGCGGGGGGCCCGGGGAGCTGTTTTTT.